The 5 T cell receptor beta chains below were found in one sample sequenced in a study of T-cell memory formation after mild COVID-19. TCRdb redid the calling of the 5' RACE reads with MiXCR, one entry per CDR3 protein. The sample includes hundreds of thousands of distinct CDR3 sequences, 25% to 30% of them seen just once. Sample: PBMCs or a T cell subset sorted from them (not recorded which). The receptors stem from an adult woman who had mild COVID-19 (a few samples of this study predate the infection). Cell type and time point are not known.

V and J are TRBV5-1 and TRBJ2-7, with D possibly matching TRBD2 (7 bases). CDR1 is SGHRS, CDR2 YFSETQ, per germline. Trimming took off 3 bases at V and 2 bases at J, with 12 bases between the two ends. The CDR3 spans 14 residues. CDR3 in amino acids: CASSSIGGPYEQYF. In nucleotides, the CDR3 is TGCGCCAGCAGCTCGATCGGGGGGCCCTACGAGCAGTACTTC.

The chain carries TRBV30 and TRBJ2-1; D not certain. Germline V gene data show CDR1 as GTSNPN and CDR2 as SVGIG (reference sequence). The CDR3 sequence is 12 residues long. Trimming left V 3 bases short and J 8 bases short, with 11 bases between. The CDR3 DNA is TGTGCCTGGAGATCAGTGAATGATGAGCAGTTCTTC. It translates to CAWRSVNDEQFF.

The chain has TRBV4-2 and TRBJ1-2, with D maybe TRBD1 (6 bases). Germline-derived CDR1 and CDR2 are LGHNA and YNFKEQ. Deletions cut 0 bases from V and 6 bases from J, with 17 bases between. The CDR3 contains 16 residues. This chain's CDR3 is CASSQDVQAGVDGYTF. For the CDR3, the DNA is TGTGCCAGCAGCCAAGATGTCCAGGCAGGGGTGGATGGCTACACCTTC.

The J gene is TRBJ2-5, the V gene TRBV5-1; tentative D call: TRBD1 (6 bases). In germline, CDR1 is SGHRS, CDR2 YFSETQ. CDR3 length: 15 amino acids. Trimming cost V 1 base and J 3 bases, with 13 bases left between them. The DNA for the CDR3 is TGCGCCAGCAGCTTGTCTCCCGGGACAAAAGAGACCCAGTACTTC. Its protein product is CASSLSPGTKETQYF.

This clonotype was recorded a few times. CDR3 protein: CAISSQTGVNTEAFF. In DNA, the CDR3 is TGTGCCATCAGCTCCCAGACGGGAGTGAACACTGAAGCTTTCTTT. The V call is TRBV10-3, the J call TRBJ1-1, with no clear D. The CDR3 extends over 15 amino acids. Deletions cut 6 bases from V and 0 bases from J, with 14 bases between. Per germline, CDR1 ENHRY and CDR2 SYGVKD.